These 15 T cell receptor beta chains originate from one sample sequenced in a study of shared clonotypes between healthy human individuals. Sequencing was performed with immunoSEQ multiplex PCR; in TCRdb, only in-frame clones are kept and a portion is missing. The sample holds roughly 530,000 clones, approximately 95% seen once. Sample: naive CD4+ T cells sorted from blood. Subset defined: CD45RA+ positively selected. The receptors stem from a woman in her 30s in good health.

J is TRBJ1-2 and V is TRBV6-5; no definite D call. V was pared by 0 bases and J by 3 bases, with 8 bases between. The germline V gene encodes CDR1 MNHEY and CDR2 SVGAGI. This CDR3 comprises 14 residues. The CDR3 loop reads CASSYSRADYGYTF. The DNA of the CDR3 is TGTGCCAGCAGTTACTCGAGGGCCGACTATGGCTACACCTTC.

A word on this clone: Sequence at one end of the junction differs from germline and may be a read error. The chain combines TRBV11-1 with TRBJ2-7, with D perhaps matching TRBD1 (5 bases). The germline V gene encodes CDR1 SGHAT and CDR2 FQDESV (reference sequence). The CDR3 sequence is 12 residues long. The CDR3 nucleotides read TGTGCCAGCAGCTTAGCACCGACAGAGGTACACTTC. Its protein product is CASSLAPTEVHF.

The chain has TRBV29-1 and TRBJ2-5, with D unresolved. Matching the DNA end better, TRBJ2-7 makes the J call doubtful. The germline V gene encodes CDR1 SQVTM and CDR2 ANQGSEA. The CDR3 length is 12 residues. Here the CDR3 DNA reads TGCAGCGGGACGACCGAAAGCTACGAGCAGTACTTC. Translating gives CSGTTESYEQYF.

A single count supports this clone. CDR3 loop: CASSKFGTTQETQYF. Written as DNA, the CDR3 is TGTGCCAGTAGTAAATTCGGGACAACACAAGAGACCCAGTACTTC. This rearrangement joins TRBV19 to TRBJ2-5; perhaps TRBD1 as D (6 bases). The V gene lost 4 bases and the J gene lost 2 bases, with 14 bases spanning the gap. The germline gives CDR1 LNHDA, CDR2 SQIVND (reference sequence). This CDR3 is 15 amino acids long.

The chain couples TRBV7-9 to TRBJ2-1, with TRBD2 identical over 13 bases. This CDR3 comprises 18 residues. Germline values: CDR1 SEHNR, CDR2 FQNEAQ (reference sequence). The V gene end was trimmed by 8 bases and the J gene end by 0 bases; junction bases not matched to a gene: 10. CDR3 coding DNA: TGTGCCAGCTCCTGGACTAGCGGGAGATCAGGCTCCTACAATGAGCAGTTCTTC. Translated, it gives CASSWTSGRSGSYNEQFF.

The rearrangement joins TRBV5-1 to TRBJ1-2, with TRBD1 as a possible D gene (6 bases). V shed 1 base and J shed 8 bases, with 12 bases lying between them. CDR3 size: 13 residues. Germline assignment: CDR1 SGHRS and CDR2 YFSETQ. The CDR3 DNA reads as TGCGCCAGCAGCTTGAAGACAGGACGGGGCTACACCTTC. It translates to CASSLKTGRGYTF. Full variable domain (missing parts from reference TRBV5-1 and TRBJ1-2): KAGVTQTPRYLIKTRGQQVTLSCSPISGHRSVSWYQQTPGQGLQFLFEYFSETQRNKGNFPGRFSGRQFSNSRSEMNVSTLELGDSALYLCASSLKTGRGYTFGSGTRLTVV.

V gene TRBV28 combines with J gene TRBJ2-1; 11 bases fit TRBD2. CDR3 size: 15 residues. Germline values: CDR1 MDHEN, CDR2 SYDVKM. Germline trimming cut 7 bases from V and 11 bases from J; bases unmatched to any gene: 13. The CDR3 reads CASNNIAGGVRKQFF. In nucleotides, the CDR3 is TGTGCCAGCAACAACATAGCGGGAGGGGTACGTAAGCAGTTCTTC.

V and J are TRBV7-9 and TRBJ2-2; D ambiguous. Germline CDR1 reads SEHNR; CDR2 reads FQNEAQ (reference sequence). The germline V and J ends were trimmed by 5 bases and 5 bases, with 12 bases remaining between them. This CDR3 spans 14 amino acids. This CDR3 is CASSRNHQTGELFF. DNA of the CDR3: TGTGCCAGCAGCCGTAACCACCAGACCGGGGAGCTGTTTTTT.

The J gene is TRBJ2-2, the V gene TRBV19; D is uncertain. V gave up 2 bases and J gave up 1 base, with 5 bases separating them. The CDR3 runs to 14 residues. Germline CDR1 reads LNHDA; CDR2 reads SQIVND (reference sequence). The CDR3 DNA follows: TGTGCCAGTAGTATACTGAGGAACACCGGGGAGCTGTTTTTT. Translation gives CASSILRNTGELFF. Supplemented by reference TRBV19 and TRBJ2-2, the full variable domain reads DGGITQSPKYLFRKEGQNVTLSCEQNLNHDAMYWYRQDPGQGLRLIYYSQIVNDFQKGDIAEGYSVSREKKESFPLTVTSAQKNPTAFYLCASSILRNTGELFFGEGSRLTVL.

The J gene is TRBJ2-3, the V gene TRBV6-1, with TRBD2 identical over 8 bases. Germline CDR1 MNHNS, CDR2 SASEGT. This CDR3 has 16 amino acids. The trim removed 0 bases at V and 1 base at J, leaving 3 bases unmatched. The CDR3 is CASSEARGAGTDTQYF. CDR3 DNA: TGTGCCAGCAGTGAAGCGCGGGGGGCGGGCACAGATACGCAGTATTTT.

This clone was seen a single time. The V gene is TRBV4-2, the J gene TRBJ2-3; D is uncertain. The CDR3 is 15 amino acids. Germline V gene lookup returns CDR1 LGHNA and CDR2 YNFKEQ. V lost 0 bases to trimming and J lost 10 bases, with 17 bases between them. The CDR3 coding sequence is TGTGCCAGCAGCCAAGAAAAGGCCTCCCTAAACCCGCAGTATTTT. Protein: CASSQEKASLNPQYF.

In its sample, this clone was seen once. The chain has TRBV28 and TRBJ2-3; perhaps D is TRBD1 or TRBD2 (5 bases each). This CDR3 region has 12 residues. The germline V gene encodes CDR1 MDHEN and CDR2 SYDVKM. V lost 10 bases, J lost 2 bases, and 10 bases lay in between. The DNA of the CDR3 is TGTGCCACCCTGGGGGTCACAGATACGCAGTATTTT. It yields the protein CATLGVTDTQYF.

The J gene is TRBJ2-7, the V gene TRBV18; D not certain. The CDR3 is 16 amino acids. Trimming pared 3 bases from V and 0 bases from J, leaving 15 bases between. Germline lookup yields CDR1 KGHSH and CDR2 LQKENI. CDR3: CASSPMDGALSYEQYF. The DNA of the CDR3 is TGTGCCAGCTCACCTATGGACGGTGCCCTCTCCTACGAGCAGTACTTC. Full variable domain (rest looked up from reference TRBV18 and TRBJ2-7): NAGVMQNPRHLVRRRGQEARLRCSPMKGHSHVYWYRQLPEEGLKFMVYLQKENIIDESGMPKERFSAEFPKEGPSILRIQQVVRGDSAAYFCASSPMDGALSYEQYFGPGTRLTVT.

The chain joins TRBV4-1 to TRBJ1-2; a weak D match, TRBD1 (5 bases). CDR1 is MGHRA and CDR2 is YSYEKL in the germline V gene. The V end was cut by 0 bases, the J end by 8 bases, with 19 bases between. The CDR3 extends over 16 amino acids. CDR3 nucleotide sequence: TGCGCCAGCAGCCAAGATTTTTTAGAACAGGCTGGGGGCTACACCTTC. This gives the protein CASSQDFLEQAGGYTF.

V and J are TRBV28 and TRBJ2-3; D is unclear. Germline V CDR1 and CDR2: MDHEN, SYDVKM. The CDR3 is 13 amino acids. The ends were cut back, 2 bases at V and 1 base at J, with 4 bases in the middle. The CDR3 coding sequence is TGTGCCAGCAGTTTAATGGGCACAGATACGCAGTATTTT. This encodes CASSLMGTDTQYF.